The clone carrying this T cell receptor beta chain was seen many times. The sample is drawn from a study of low-dose radiotherapy and immunotherapy resistance in tumors. Documented time point: before trial treatment. The donors' regimen was nivolumab, ipilimumab, aspirin, low-dose cyclophosphamide and low-dose radiotherapy. cDNA synthesis used a TRAV/TRBV-specific primer set for both chains. Amplification, which lasted around 20 PCR cycles, used a constant-region primer and V-primer adapter to amplify TCRs. The authors amplified isolated mRNA by in vitro transcription. From the reads, TCRdb called clonotypes with MiXCR, one entry per CDR3 protein. The sample holds about 82,000 distinct CDR3 sequences, 18% seen once. V shed 5 bases, J shed 4 bases, and the junction held 13 bases outside the gene matches. This CDR3 comprises 17 residues.

The V and J genes are TRBV12-3 or TRBV12-4 and TRBJ1-4, with 7 bases aligning to TRBD1. The sequencing used PBMCs, collected before treatment. This TCR came from a male donor with prostate cancer. CDR3: CASSSVRRTGYNEKLFF. The CDR3 region has the DNA TGTGCCAGCAGTAGCGTGAGAAGGACAGGTTATAATGAAAAACTGTTTTTT.